These 20 T cell receptor beta chains were all obtained from the same sample, sequenced in a study of blood T cell repertoires in COVID-19. Some clones are missing from TCRdb's copy, which holds only in-frame ones; the method was immunoSEQ multiplex PCR. The sample carries about 250,000 clones, 70% to 90% recorded once. Sequenced sample: peripheral blood. The receptors here all came from a woman aged 25-40 years with COVID-19, enrolled during active disease.

About this clone itself: The sample holds other DNA sequences that translate to the same CDR3. The chain employs TRBV6-5 and TRBJ2-7, with D possibly TRBD1 on 5 matching bases. The V end was cut by 0 bases, the J end by 0 bases, with 6 bases between. The germline V gene encodes CDR1 MNHEY and CDR2 SVGAGI. CDR3 length: 14 amino acids. The CDR3 DNA reads TGTGCCAGCAGTTACTCAGGGGCCTCCTACGAGCAGTACTTC. Protein sequence: CASSYSGASYEQYF.

Regarding this clone: One junction end disagrees with the germline gene, perhaps due to a read error. The chain is built from TRBV7-7 and TRBJ2-3, with D maybe TRBD1 (8 bases). The germline CDR1 and CDR2 sequences are SSHAT and FNYEAQ (reference sequence). This CDR3 has 15 amino acids. This chain's CDR3 is CASSVQGGSTDTQYF. The CDR3 coding sequence is TGTGCTAGCAGCGTACAGGGGGGGAGCACAGATACGCAGTATTTT.

This chain links TRBV7-2 with TRBJ2-1, with D tentatively TRBD1 (6 bases). The V gene lost 4 bases and the J gene lost 1 base, with 11 bases spanning the gap. This CDR3 comprises 15 residues. Germline CDR1 and CDR2: SGHTA and FQGNSA. DNA of the CDR3: TGTGCCAGCAGCTCTACTACAGGGTCCTACAATGAGCAGTTCTTC. Its translation is CASSSTTGSYNEQFF.

The rearrangement uses TRBV5-6 and TRBJ2-3; no clear D. The germline V gene encodes CDR1 SGHDT and CDR2 YYEEEE. Trimming removed 0 bases at V and 2 bases at J, with 7 bases between. The CDR3 spans 14 residues. CDR3 residues: CASSLGRNTDTQYF. In DNA form, the CDR3 reads TGTGCCAGCAGCTTGGGCAGGAACACAGATACGCAGTATTTT.

The chain has TRBV2 and TRBJ2-5; D is possibly TRBD1 (5 bases). The CDR3 sequence is 15 residues long. Germline-derived CDR1 and CDR2 are SNHLY and FYNNEI. Trimming took 1 base from V and 2 from J, leaving 11 bases between them. Here the CDR3 DNA reads TGTGCCAGCAGTGAAGAGGGCGACAGACAAGAGACCCAGTACTTC. Protein sequence: CASSEEGDRQETQYF.

The table lists this clone with a count of one. V usage is TRBV5-1 and J usage is TRBJ2-3; 7 bases align to TRBD2. Germline CDR1 and CDR2: SGHRS and YFSETQ. The CDR3 runs 19 residues. Unmatched junction bases numbered 19, after V lost 3 bases and J lost 3 bases. The CDR3 DNA reads TGCGCCAGCAGCTCCAAGTTCCGCGTCAGTCTAGCGGATACAGATACGCAGTATTTT. This sequence encodes CASSSKFRVSLADTDTQYF.

The genes are TRBV6-5 and TRBJ1-2; D might be TRBD1 (6 bases). The CDR3 contains 15 residues. Germline-derived CDR1 and CDR2 are MNHEY and SVGAGI. Trimming pared 6 bases from V and 4 bases from J, leaving 18 bases between. Written as DNA, the CDR3 is TGTGCCAGCAGCGATCGCGCGGACAGTAGCTATGGCTACACCTTC. The encoded protein is CASSDRADSSYGYTF.

The chain carries TRBV7-2 and TRBJ1-2, with 7 bases that match TRBD1. The CDR3 runs 15 residues. V lost 1 base, J lost 4 bases, and 6 bases stayed unmatched. Germline CDR1 is SGHTA and CDR2 is FQGNSA. CDR3 loop: CASSLGVGDSYGYTF. In nucleotides, the CDR3 is TGTGCCAGCAGCTTAGGGGTGGGGGACAGCTATGGCTACACCTTC.

The chain is built from TRBV5-4 and TRBJ2-2; a possible D gene is TRBD1 (6 bases). Trimming took off 0 bases at V and 2 bases at J, with 11 bases between the two ends. This CDR3 contains 16 residues. Germline V CDR1 and CDR2: SGHNT, YYREEE (reference sequence). As DNA, the CDR3 is TGTGCCAGCAGCTTGGGGCTGGGGGCAAACACCGGGGAGCTGTTTTTT. Translating it yields CASSLGLGANTGELFF. Drawing the rest from reference TRBV5-4 and TRBJ2-2, the complete variable domain is ETGVTQSPTHLIKTRGQQVTLRCSSQSGHNTVSWYQQALGQGPQFIFQYYREEENGRGNFPPRFSGLQFPNYSSELNVNALELDDSALYLCASSLGLGANTGELFFGEGSRLTVL.

The chain combines TRBV5-4 with TRBJ2-3, with a possible D match to TRBD2 (6 bases). V lost 3 bases and J lost 1, with 9 bases in between. Germline V CDR1 and CDR2: SGHNT, YYREEE (reference sequence). The CDR3 is 14 residues long. The CDR3 nucleotides read TGTGCCAGCAGCTCGGGAGTCGGCACAGATACGCAGTATTTT. It is translated as CASSSGVGTDTQYF. Based on the CDR3 plus reference TRBV5-4 and TRBJ2-3, the full variable domain is ETGVTQSPTHLIKTRGQQVTLRCSSQSGHNTVSWYQQALGQGPQFIFQYYREEENGRGNFPPRFSGLQFPNYSSELNVNALELDDSALYLCASSSGVGTDTQYFGPGTRLTVL.

This chain uses TRBV10-3 with TRBJ2-3; D is possibly TRBD2 (5 bases). V was cut by 8 bases and J by 4 bases, with 13 bases left in between. This CDR3 spans 13 amino acids. The germline gives CDR1 ENHRY, CDR2 SYGVKD. The CDR3 coding sequence is TGTGCCATCGCCGAGGGTCGGGCAGATACGCAGTATTTT. Protein: CAIAEGRADTQYF.

The V call is TRBV5-1, the J call TRBJ2-3, with D possibly being TRBD1 (5 bases). V was clipped by 0 bases and J by 0 bases, with 8 bases between them. This CDR3 has 15 amino acids. Per germline, CDR1 SGHRS and CDR2 YFSETQ. CDR3 loop: CASSLDRPSTDTQYF. The CDR3 DNA sequence: TGCGCCAGCAGCTTGGACAGGCCTAGCACAGATACGCAGTATTTT.

The chain couples TRBV3-1 (or the pseudogene TRBV3-2) to TRBJ2-3; 7 bases align to TRBD2. CDR3 length equals 16 residues. The germline gives CDR1 LGHDT, CDR2 YNNKEL (reference sequence). V shed 1 base and J 0 bases; nucleotides not matched to a gene: 4. For the CDR3, the DNA is TGTGCCAGCAGCCAAGTGACGCGGGGGAGCACAGATACGCAGTATTTT. Translation gives CASSQVTRGSTDTQYF.

The J gene is TRBJ2-7, the V gene TRBV28, with 8 bases identical to TRBD2. The CDR3 is 16 amino acids. Germline V lookup: CDR1 MDHEN, CDR2 SYDVKM. V trimming: 4 bases; J trimming: 3 bases; junction bases outside the gene matches: 11. CDR3 in amino acids: CASSSRVWREDYEQYV. The CDR3, as DNA: TGTGCCAGCAGTTCCCGGGTTTGGCGGGAGGACTACGAGCAGTACGTC.

This clone was seen a handful of times. The DNA for the CDR3 is TGTGCCAGCAGTGAAGAGACAGGGGGATATTCACCCCTCCACTTT. As protein: CASSEETGGYSPLHF. The chain joins TRBV6-1 to TRBJ1-6, with TRBD1 identical over 9 bases. Germline-derived CDR1 and CDR2 are MNHNS and SASEGT. The CDR3 extends over 15 amino acids. V shed 1 base and J 8 bases; nucleotides not matched to a gene: 3.

This clone was seen once. V is TRBV9 and J is TRBJ1-6; D possibly corresponds to TRBD1 (5 bases). With 4 bases removed from V and 11 bases from J, the gap between germline ends came to 16 bases. The CDR3 has 14 amino acids. The germline gives CDR1 SGDLS, CDR2 YYNGEE. DNA for the CDR3: TGTGCCAGCAGCCCCACGGACACCGTCGCACCCCTCCACTTT. Translating it yields CASSPTDTVAPLHF.

The V gene is TRBV4-3, the J gene TRBJ2-3; 10 bases are a match to TRBD2. Looked up from germline, CDR1 is LGHNA and CDR2 is YSLEER. The CDR3 covers 18 residues. Unmatched junction bases numbered 15, after V lost 5 bases and J lost 4 bases. The chain's CDR3 is CASSSRAKRGGQADTQYF. The CDR3 nucleotides are TGCGCCAGCAGCTCTCGAGCTAAGCGGGGGGGCCAGGCAGATACGCAGTATTTT.

This rearrangement joins TRBV29-1 to TRBJ1-3; D is undetermined. Trimming left V 0 bases short and J 0 bases short, with 9 bases between. This CDR3 is built from 15 residues. Germline lookup yields CDR1 SQVTM and CDR2 ANQGSEA. CDR3 sequence (DNA): TGCAGCGTTGAAGATCTAGTTGCCTCTGGAAACACCATATATTTT. Translating gives CSVEDLVASGNTIYF.

The J gene is TRBJ2-1, the V gene TRBV3-1 (or the pseudogene TRBV3-2); 9 bases map to TRBD2. The V gene's germline CDR1 is LGHDT and CDR2 YNNKEL (reference sequence). The CDR3 contains 18 residues. V shed 1 base and J 6 bases; nucleotides not matched to a gene: 13. The CDR3, as DNA: TGTGCCAGCAGCCAAGGAGAGGGGCGGGAGGGCCTCGGCAATGAGCAGTTCTTC. Its protein product is CASSQGEGREGLGNEQFF.

The chain joins TRBV23-1 to TRBJ2-6; maybe TRBD2 (5 bases). TRBV23-1 is designated an ORF whose function remains uncertain. This CDR3 comprises 24 residues. Trimming stripped 0 bases from V and 0 bases from J, with 30 bases between. The CDR3 sequence: CASSQSGSIMTREAGTSGANVLTF. DNA of the CDR3: TGCGCCAGCAGTCAATCCGGTTCGATCATGACCCGGGAAGCCGGAACCTCTGGGGCCAACGTCCTGACTTTC.